This T cell receptor (beta chain) was captured by sequencing in a study of cytomegalovirus exposure and HLA in healthy donors. Study background: The 90 to 150 validation repertoires were produced on the same platform as the roughly 660 repertoires of the first cohort. This was reported in a later analysis. Whole-study findings and limits: Across donors, most TCRs were seen rarely, yet some public ones were widespread. The listing of 150 to 200 TCR beta chains classed them as cytomegalovirus-associated.

From germline, CDR1 is SGHAT and CDR2 FQNNGV. V was clipped by 0 bases and J by 3 bases; unmatched bases: 11. This CDR3 comprises 18 residues. It was the approximately 130-subject validation cohort, separate from the roughly 700-subject first cohort, to which the donors belonged. Produced via immunoSEQ multiplex PCR; TCRdb's table is partial and in-frame only. This sample carries a few hundred thousand clones, 85% to 90% of them seen once, and the ten largest clones take about 0.9%. Worth noting for this clone: No antigen is known for it.

The J gene is TRBJ2-7, the V gene TRBV11-2; 10 nucleotides align to TRBD2. Sequencing was done on a sample of PBMCs. The origin of this receptor is a woman aged 18-29 years in good health and CMV-seronegative. CDR3 DNA sequence: TGTGCCAGCAGCTTAGATTGGACTAGCGGCCCCCGGAGCTACGAGCAGTACTTC. Translating gives CASSLDWTSGPRSYEQYF.